In its sample, the clone carrying this T cell receptor beta chain was seen a few times. Its antigen remains unknown. This CDR3 is built from 13 residues. V was pared by 7 bases and J by 8 bases, with 7 bases of the junction left unmatched. Germline CDR1 SGHTA, CDR2 FQGNSA. The RNA input was roughly 0.5 to 1 ug, and it was reverse transcribed with random hexamers. MiXCR was run by TCRdb on the immunoSEQ multiplex PCR reads, yielding one entry per CDR3 protein. The table has roughly 250,000 distinct CDR3 sequences, 90% to 97% seen once; the top ten hold approximately 0.094%. These data originate in a study of CD8 T cells in Susac syndrome. Study-wide background: Blood was drawn from Susac syndrome patients while they were therapy-naive, on corticosteroids, or on intravenous immunoglobulin alone.

Overall study findings and caveats: As the study acknowledged, the number of individuals who were part of its TCR sequencing and HLA analysis was relatively small. The CD4+ T cell repertoires of Susac syndrome were found to show no clonal expansion.

In contrast to the negatively isolated CD8+ and CD4+ T cells, TEMRA cells were FACS-enriched. This sequence joins TRBV7-2 and TRBJ2-1, with 8 bases matching TRBD2. The TCR comes from a human donor with Susac syndrome. Sequenced material: CD4+ T cells from PBMCs. CDR3 sequence: CASILGGGYEQFF. In DNA, the CDR3 is TGTGCCAGCATCCTCGGGGGGGGCTATGAGCAGTTCTTC. Full variable domain (outside the CDR3, taken from reference TRBV7-2 and TRBJ2-1): GAGVSQSPSNKVTEKGKDVELRCDPISGHTALYWYRQSLGQGLEFLIYFQGNSAPDKSGLPSDRFSAERTGGSVSTLTIQRTQQEDSAVYLCASILGGGYEQFFGPGTRLTVL.